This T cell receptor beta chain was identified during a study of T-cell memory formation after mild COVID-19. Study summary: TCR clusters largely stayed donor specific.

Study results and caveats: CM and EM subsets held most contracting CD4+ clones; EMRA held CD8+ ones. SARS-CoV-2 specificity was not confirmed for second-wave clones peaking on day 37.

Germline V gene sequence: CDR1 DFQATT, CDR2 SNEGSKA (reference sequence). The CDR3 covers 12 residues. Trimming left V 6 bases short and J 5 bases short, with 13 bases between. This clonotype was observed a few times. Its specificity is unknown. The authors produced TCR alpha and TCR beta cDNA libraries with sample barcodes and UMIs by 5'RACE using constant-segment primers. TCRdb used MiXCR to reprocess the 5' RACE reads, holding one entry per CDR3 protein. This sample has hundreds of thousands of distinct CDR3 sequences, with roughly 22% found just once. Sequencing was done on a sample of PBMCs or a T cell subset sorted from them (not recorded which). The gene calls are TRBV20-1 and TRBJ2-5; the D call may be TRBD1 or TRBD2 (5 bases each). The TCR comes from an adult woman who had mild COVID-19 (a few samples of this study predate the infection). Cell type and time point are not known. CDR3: CSAGTALETQYF. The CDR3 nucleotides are TGCAGTGCCGGGACGGCACTCGAGACCCAGTACTTC.